These 2 T cell receptor beta chains originate from one sample sequenced in a study of brain T cells in children with intractable seizures (dated by TCRdb to the early 2020s). The time point label corresponds to: blood from clinic visit 5 months post-surgery; TSC patient then seizure free. The library was produced with the immunoSEQ multiplex PCR assay. TCRdb carries this immuneACCESS record with in-frame sequences only. Its versions omit some clonotypes, under half of them owing to an unresolved V gene in the studies checked, with the rest unexplained. Present in this sample are about 350,000 clones, over 90% of which were seen just once. About 6% of the sample rests with the top ten. The source was peripheral blood, collected roughly 5 months after surgery. These receptors came from a boy under two years old with tuberous sclerosis and intractable seizures.

This chain links TRBV5-8 with TRBJ2-7, with 7 bases matching TRBD2. The CDR3 spans 15 residues. Losses at the gene ends were 0 bases for V and 6 bases for J; bases not matched to a gene: 9. Germline loops: CDR1 SGHTS, CDR2 YDEGEE. The CDR3 protein is CASSLAAGEIGEQYF. The CDR3 region has the DNA TGTGCCAGCAGCTTGGCGGCGGGAGAGATTGGCGAGCAGTACTTC. Combining the CDR3 with reference TRBV5-8 and TRBJ2-7 gives the whole variable domain EAGVTQSPTHLIKTRGQQATLRCSPISGHTSVYWYQQALGLGLQFLLWYDEGEERNRGNFPPRFSGRQFPNYSSELNVNALELEDSALYLCASSLAAGEIGEQYFGPGTRLTVT.

This clone was recorded only once. This chain links TRBV10-2 with TRBJ2-5, with TRBD2 matching over 15 bases. J gave up 5 bases and V 8 bases, and 9 bases lay outside the gene matches. This CDR3 has 16 residues. Germline V gene sequence: CDR1 WSHSY, CDR2 SAAADI. CDR3 region: CASLEGLAGGWETQYF. The DNA of the CDR3 is TGCGCCAGCCTTGAAGGACTAGCGGGAGGGTGGGAGACCCAGTACTTC.